This T cell receptor (beta chain) is from a study of CD8 T cells in Susac syndrome. Whole-study context: Patients with Susac syndrome were therapy-naive, on corticosteroids, or on intravenous immunoglobulin alone at the time that blood was drawn.

The RNA, about 0.45 to 1 ug, was put through reverse transcription using random hexamers. It was immunoSEQ multiplex PCR that amplified TCR beta CDR3 across 54 Vbeta and 13 Jbeta. TCRdb re-called the immunoSEQ multiplex PCR reads with MiXCR, one entry per CDR3 protein. The sample carries 110,000 to 150,000 distinct CDR3 sequences, approximately 95% recorded once. This CDR3 is 15 amino acids long. The germline V and J ends were trimmed by 6 bases and 5 bases, with 19 bases remaining between them. Germline V gene sequence: CDR1 LGHDT, CDR2 YNNKEL (reference sequence). The J gene is TRBJ2-5, the V gene TRBV3-1, with D possibly matching TRBD1 (5 bases). The clonotype originates from a human donor with Susac syndrome. Input material: CD4+ T cells from PBMCs. The CDR3 DNA reads as TGTGCCAGCAGTATTTTAGAAGGGGCTGGGGAGACCCAGTACTTC. This translates into CASSILEGAGETQYF.